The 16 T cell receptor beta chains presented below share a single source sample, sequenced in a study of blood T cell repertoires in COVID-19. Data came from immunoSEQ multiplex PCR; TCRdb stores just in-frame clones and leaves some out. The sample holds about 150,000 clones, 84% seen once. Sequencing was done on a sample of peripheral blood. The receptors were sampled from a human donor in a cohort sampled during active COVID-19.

The CDR3 DNA follows: TGTGCCATCAGCGCGGACACCTACACTGAAGCTTTCTTT. It translates to CAISADTYTEAFF. This chain connects TRBV10-3 to TRBJ1-1; TRBD1 is a possible D gene (5 bases). CDR1 is ENHRY and CDR2 is SYGVKD in the germline V gene. The germline V and J ends were trimmed by 6 bases and 3 bases, with 11 bases remaining between them. This CDR3 is built from 13 residues.

In nucleotides, the CDR3 is TGTGCCAGCTCACTTGGACAGGGGGGGAACACTGAAGCTTTCTTT. Its translation is CASSLGQGGNTEAFF. V usage is TRBV18 and J usage is TRBJ1-1; TRBD1 aligns across 10 bases. V was clipped by 4 bases and J by 1 base; unmatched bases: 3. CDR3 size: 15 residues. Germline V gene sequence: CDR1 KGHSH, CDR2 LQKENI.

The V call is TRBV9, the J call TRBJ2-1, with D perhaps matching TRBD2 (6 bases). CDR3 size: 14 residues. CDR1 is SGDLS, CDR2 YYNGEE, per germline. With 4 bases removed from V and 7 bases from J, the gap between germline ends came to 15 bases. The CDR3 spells CASSTGDQRNEQFF. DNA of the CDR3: TGTGCCAGCAGCACGGGGGACCAGCGTAATGAGCAGTTCTTC. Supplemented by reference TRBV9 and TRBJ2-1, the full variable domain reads DSGVTQTPKHLITATGQRVTLRCSPRSGDLSVYWYQQSLDQGLQFLIQYYNGEERAKGNILERFSAQQFPDLHSELNLSSLELGDSALYFCASSTGDQRNEQFFGPGTRLTVL.

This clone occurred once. CDR3 amino acids: CASSVAGTGTEAFF. The CDR3, as DNA: TGTGCCAGCAGCGTAGCTGGGACAGGGACTGAAGCTTTCTTT. The V gene is TRBV9, the J gene TRBJ1-1, with 9 bases that match TRBD1. With 0 bases clipped from V and 5 bases from J, the junction kept 2 bases outside the gene matches. The CDR3 contains 14 residues. Germline loops: CDR1 SGDLS, CDR2 YYNGEE. Full variable domain (missing parts from reference TRBV9 and TRBJ1-1): DSGVTQTPKHLITATGQRVTLRCSPRSGDLSVYWYQQSLDQGLQFLIQYYNGEERAKGNILERFSAQQFPDLHSELNLSSLELGDSALYFCASSVAGTGTEAFFGQGTRLTVV.

The CDR3 sequence is CSGGGQGYYEQYF. The CDR3 nucleotides are TGCAGCGGGGGCGGACAGGGATACTACGAGCAGTACTTC. J is TRBJ2-7 and V is TRBV29-1, with 8 bases matching TRBD1. The germline V gene has CDR1 SQVTM and CDR2 ANQGSEA. The ends lost 7 bases at V and 3 bases at J; junction bases unmatched: 8. This CDR3 region has 13 residues.

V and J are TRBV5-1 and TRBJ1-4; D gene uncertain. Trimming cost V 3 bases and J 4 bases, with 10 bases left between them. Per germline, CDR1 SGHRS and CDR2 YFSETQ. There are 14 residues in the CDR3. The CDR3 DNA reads TGCGCCAGCAGCTCGGGGATAGGTAATGAAAAACTGTTTTTT. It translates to CASSSGIGNEKLFF.

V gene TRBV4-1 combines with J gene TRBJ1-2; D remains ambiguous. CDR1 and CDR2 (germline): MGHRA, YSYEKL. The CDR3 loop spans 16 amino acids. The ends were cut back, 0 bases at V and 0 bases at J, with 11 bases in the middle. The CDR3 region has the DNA TGCGCCAGCAGCCAAGAATTCACCTATCCTAACTATGGCTACACCTTC. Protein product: CASSQEFTYPNYGYTF.

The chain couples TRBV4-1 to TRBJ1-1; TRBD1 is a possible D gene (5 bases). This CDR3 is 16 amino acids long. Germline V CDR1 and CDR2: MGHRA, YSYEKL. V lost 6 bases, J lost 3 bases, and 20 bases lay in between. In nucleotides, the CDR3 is TGCGCCAGCAGTCTCGTCCATCAGGAACAGGACACTGAAGCTTTCTTT. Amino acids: CASSLVHQEQDTEAFF.

CDR3 sequence: CASSLDWRGLPLGYTF. The CDR3 nucleotides are TGTGCCAGCAGCTTAGATTGGAGGGGGCTTCCCCTTGGCTACACCTTC. This chain joins TRBV7-2 and TRBJ1-2; TRBD1 aligns across 7 bases. There are 16 residues in the CDR3. Trimming at V came to 1 base and at J to 7 bases, leaving 12 bases not matched to a gene. Germline V gene data show CDR1 as SGHTA and CDR2 as FQGNSA.

CDR3 in DNA: TGTGCCAGCAGACGACAGGGATGGGACACTGAAGCTTTCTTT. Translated: CASRRQGWDTEAFF. The chain couples TRBV11-1 to TRBJ1-1; 7 bases match TRBD1. The V gene end was trimmed by 6 bases and the J gene end by 3 bases; junction bases not matched to a gene: 7. In germline, CDR1 is SGHAT, CDR2 FQDESV (reference sequence). CDR3 length: 14 residues.

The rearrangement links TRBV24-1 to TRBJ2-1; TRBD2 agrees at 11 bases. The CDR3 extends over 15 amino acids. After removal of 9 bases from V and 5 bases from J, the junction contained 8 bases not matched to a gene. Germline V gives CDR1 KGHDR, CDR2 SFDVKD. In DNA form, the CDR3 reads TGTGCCACCGGACCCGGGACTAGCGGCCACAATGAGCAGTTCTTC. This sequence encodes CATGPGTSGHNEQFF.

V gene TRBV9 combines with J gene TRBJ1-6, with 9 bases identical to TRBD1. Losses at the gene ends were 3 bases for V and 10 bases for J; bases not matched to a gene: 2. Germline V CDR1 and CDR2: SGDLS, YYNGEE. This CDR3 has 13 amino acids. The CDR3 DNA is TGTGCCAGCAGCGGACAGGGGGAATCACCCCTCCACTTT. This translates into CASSGQGESPLHF.

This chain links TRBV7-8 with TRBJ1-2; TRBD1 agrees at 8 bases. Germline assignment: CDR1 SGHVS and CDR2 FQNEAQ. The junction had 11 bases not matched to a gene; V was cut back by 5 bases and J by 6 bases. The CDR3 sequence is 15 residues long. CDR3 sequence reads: CASSPTGTGPDGYTF. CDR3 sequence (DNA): TGTGCCAGCAGCCCTACCGGGACAGGACCCGATGGCTACACCTTC.

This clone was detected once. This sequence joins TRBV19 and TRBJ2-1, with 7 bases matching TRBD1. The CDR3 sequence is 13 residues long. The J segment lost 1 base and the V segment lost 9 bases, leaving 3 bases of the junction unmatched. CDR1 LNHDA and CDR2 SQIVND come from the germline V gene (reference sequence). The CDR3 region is CASAGGSYNEQFF. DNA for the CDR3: TGTGCCAGCGCAGGGGGTTCCTACAATGAGCAGTTCTTC.

The CDR3 DNA is TGTGCCAGTAGTATCGGGGACTTGAACACTGAAGCTTTCTTT. Its protein product is CASSIGDLNTEAFF. The V call is TRBV19, the J call TRBJ1-1; tentative D call: TRBD1 (5 bases). Germline lookup yields CDR1 LNHDA and CDR2 SQIVND (reference sequence). The ends were cut back, 3 bases at V and 0 bases at J, with 8 bases in the middle. CDR3 length: 14 amino acids.

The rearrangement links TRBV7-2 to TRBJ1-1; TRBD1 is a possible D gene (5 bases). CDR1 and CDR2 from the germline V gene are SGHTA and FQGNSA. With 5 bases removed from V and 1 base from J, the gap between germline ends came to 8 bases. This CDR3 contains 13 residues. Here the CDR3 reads CASSITGNTEAFF. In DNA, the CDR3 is TGTGCCAGCAGCATAACAGGGAACACTGAAGCTTTCTTT.